The TCR beta chain described here comes from a study of regulatory T cells in long-lasting Graves disease. This clonotype was seen repeatedly, ten times or more. Assembly of TCR beta libraries relied on iRepertoire HTBI primers together with Arm-PCR of CDR3 regions. TCRdb re-analysed the multiplex PCR reads in MiXCR, keeping a single row per CDR3 protein. This sample has approximately 470,000 distinct CDR3 sequences; 15% to 20% occur once, and the top ten carry about 12%. Indicated time point: newly diagnosed GD, antithyroid drugs for less than 3 months. Scientists built the TCR library using RNA that was extracted from PBMCs. The germline V and J ends were trimmed by 2 bases and 2 bases, with 12 bases remaining between them. Germline values: CDR1 SNHLY, CDR2 FYNNEI. This CDR3 is 15 amino acids long. These data are also associated with another study on T cells in Graves' hyperthyroidism and ophthalmopathy. From that second work: The TCR CDR3 first-round RT-PCR relied on the HTBI primer set.

Material: peripheral blood mononuclear cells (PBMCs), obtained at new diagnosis, from a patient treated with antithyroid drugs. The chain uses TRBV2 and TRBJ2-5, with a tentative D call TRBD1 (6 bases). The TCR originated in a middle-aged man with Graves disease. CDR3 nucleotides: TGTGCCAGCAGTGAAATGAACAGGGAACAAGAGACCCAGTACTTC. The encoded protein is CASSEMNREQETQYF.